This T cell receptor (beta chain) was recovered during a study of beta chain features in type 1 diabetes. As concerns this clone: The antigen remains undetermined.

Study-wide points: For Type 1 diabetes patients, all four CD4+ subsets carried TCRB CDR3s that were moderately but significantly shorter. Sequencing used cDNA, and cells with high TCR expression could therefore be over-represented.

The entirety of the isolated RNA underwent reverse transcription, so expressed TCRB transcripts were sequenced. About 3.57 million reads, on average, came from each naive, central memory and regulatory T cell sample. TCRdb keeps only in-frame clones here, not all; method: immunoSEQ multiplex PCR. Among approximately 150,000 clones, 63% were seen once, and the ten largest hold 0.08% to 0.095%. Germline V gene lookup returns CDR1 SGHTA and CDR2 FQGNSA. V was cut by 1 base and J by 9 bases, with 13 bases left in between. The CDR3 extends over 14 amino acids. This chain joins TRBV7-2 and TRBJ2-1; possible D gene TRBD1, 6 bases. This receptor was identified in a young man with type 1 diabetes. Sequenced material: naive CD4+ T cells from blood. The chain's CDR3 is CASSLGQGLGEQFF. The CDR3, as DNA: TGTGCCAGCAGCTTAGGTCAGGGGCTTGGTGAGCAGTTCTTC.